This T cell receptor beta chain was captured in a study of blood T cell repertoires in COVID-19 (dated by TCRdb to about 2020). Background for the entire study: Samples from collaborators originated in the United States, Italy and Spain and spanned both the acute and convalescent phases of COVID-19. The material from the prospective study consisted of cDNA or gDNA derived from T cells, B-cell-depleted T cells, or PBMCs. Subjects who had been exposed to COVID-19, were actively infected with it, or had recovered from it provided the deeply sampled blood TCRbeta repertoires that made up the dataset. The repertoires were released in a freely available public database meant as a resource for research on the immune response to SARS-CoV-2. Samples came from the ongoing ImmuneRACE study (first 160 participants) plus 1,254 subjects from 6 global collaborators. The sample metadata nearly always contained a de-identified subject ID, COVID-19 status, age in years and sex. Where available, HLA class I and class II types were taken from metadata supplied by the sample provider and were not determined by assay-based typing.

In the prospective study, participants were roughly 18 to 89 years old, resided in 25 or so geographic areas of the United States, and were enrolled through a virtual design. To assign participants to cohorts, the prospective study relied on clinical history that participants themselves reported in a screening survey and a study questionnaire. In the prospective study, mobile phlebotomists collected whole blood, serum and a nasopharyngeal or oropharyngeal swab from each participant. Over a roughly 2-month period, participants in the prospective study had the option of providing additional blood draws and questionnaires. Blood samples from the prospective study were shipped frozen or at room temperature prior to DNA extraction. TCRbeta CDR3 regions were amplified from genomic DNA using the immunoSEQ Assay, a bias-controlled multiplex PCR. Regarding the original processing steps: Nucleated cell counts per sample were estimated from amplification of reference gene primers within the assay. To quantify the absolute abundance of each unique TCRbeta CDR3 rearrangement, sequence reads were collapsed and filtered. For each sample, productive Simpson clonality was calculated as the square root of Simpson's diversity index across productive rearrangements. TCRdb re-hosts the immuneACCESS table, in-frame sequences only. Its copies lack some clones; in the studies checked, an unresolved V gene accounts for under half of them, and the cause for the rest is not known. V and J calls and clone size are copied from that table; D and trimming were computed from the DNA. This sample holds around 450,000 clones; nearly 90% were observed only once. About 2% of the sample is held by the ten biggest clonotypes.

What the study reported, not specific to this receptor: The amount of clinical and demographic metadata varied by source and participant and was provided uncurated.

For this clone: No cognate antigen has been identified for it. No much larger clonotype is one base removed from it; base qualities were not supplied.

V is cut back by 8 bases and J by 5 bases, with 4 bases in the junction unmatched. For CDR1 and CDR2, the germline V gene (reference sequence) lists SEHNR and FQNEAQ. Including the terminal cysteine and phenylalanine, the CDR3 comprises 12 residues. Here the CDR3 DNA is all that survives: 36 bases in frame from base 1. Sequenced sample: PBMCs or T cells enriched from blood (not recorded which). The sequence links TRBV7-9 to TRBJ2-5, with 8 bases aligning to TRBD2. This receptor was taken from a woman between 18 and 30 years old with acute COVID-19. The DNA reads TGTGCCAGCGGGGGGACTAGGGAGACCCAGTACTTC. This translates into CASGGTRETQYF. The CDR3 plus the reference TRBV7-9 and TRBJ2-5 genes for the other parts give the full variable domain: DTGVSQNPRHKITKRGQNVTFRCDPISEHNRLYWYRQTLGQGPEFLTYFQNEAQLEKSRLLSDRFSAERPKGSFSTLEIQRTEQGDSAMYLCASGGTRETQYFGPGTRLLVL.